Below, 20 T cell receptor beta chains from the same sample are listed, as sequenced in a study of regulatory T cells in long-lasting Graves disease. Described time point: persistent/refractory GD, antithyroid drugs over 5 years with positive TRAb. The authors made the TCR library using RNA they extracted from PBMCs. The TCR beta library used iRepertoire HTBI primers with Arm-PCR amplification of CDR3. MiXCR was run by TCRdb on the multiplex PCR reads, yielding one entry per CDR3 protein. This table has roughly 400,000 distinct CDR3 sequences, less than 25% appearing once. Source: peripheral blood mononuclear cells (PBMCs), taken when the disease was refractory, from a patient treated with antithyroid drugs. All receptors come from a female donor with Graves disease.

The chain joins TRBV30 to TRBJ2-2; D unresolved. Germline V gene lookup returns CDR1 GTSNPN and CDR2 SVGIG (reference sequence). The V and J ends lost 2 bases and 5 bases respectively, with 9 bases between them. The CDR3 contains 13 residues. The CDR3 bases are TGTGCCTGGAGTCCCTTGAGAACCGGGGAGCTGTTTTTT. Amino acids: CAWSPLRTGELFF.

This clonotype turned up a few times. This rearrangement joins TRBV7-2 to TRBJ1-2, with unresolved D. Deletions cut 0 bases from V and 8 bases from J, with 10 bases between. The V gene's germline CDR1 is SGHTA and CDR2 FQGNSA. CDR3 length: 13 amino acids. This CDR3 is CASSLAVSVGYTF. The CDR3 DNA follows: TGTGCCAGCAGCTTAGCGGTGTCAGTCGGCTACACCTTC.

The chain recombines TRBV20-1 with TRBJ2-7, with 7 bases fitting TRBD2. V was clipped by 1 base and J by 6 bases; unmatched bases: 3. The CDR3 contains 12 residues. Germline V gene sequence: CDR1 DFQATT, CDR2 SNEGSKA (reference sequence). The CDR3, as DNA: TGCAGTGCTAGAGTGCGGGAGCTCGAGCAGTACTTC. Its translation is CSARVRELEQYF.

V is TRBV7-2 and J is TRBJ2-7, with 7 positions matching TRBD1. After removal of 5 bases from V and 3 bases from J, the junction contained 7 bases not matched to a gene. There are 14 residues in the CDR3. Germline V gene lookup returns CDR1 SGHTA and CDR2 FQGNSA. The CDR3: CASSPPGQYYEQYF. The CDR3 DNA reads as TGTGCCAGCAGCCCGCCGGGACAGTACTACGAGCAGTACTTC.

The gene calls are TRBV7-3 and TRBJ2-7; a weak D match, TRBD2 (5 bases). In germline, CDR1 is SGHTA, CDR2 FQGTGA. V dropped 5 bases and J dropped 6 bases, with 14 bases sitting between them. This CDR3 is built from 13 residues. Here the CDR3 DNA reads TGTGCCAGCAGCGACGGGATGGGTGGCGAGCAGTACTTC. Amino acids: CASSDGMGGEQYF.

The sample holds many counts of this clonotype. The chain recombines TRBV11-2 with TRBJ1-2; D remains unclear. Germline V gene lookup returns CDR1 SGHAT and CDR2 FQNNGV. The CDR3 has 17 amino acids. V lost 1 base to trimming and J lost 0 bases, with 15 bases between them. The DNA for the CDR3 is TGTGCCAGCAGCTTAGGGAAGGGCGCATCCGCTAACTATGGCTACACCTTC. Its protein is CASSLGKGASANYGYTF.

V and J are TRBV20-1 and TRBJ1-1, with 8 positions matching TRBD1. The CDR3 runs to 14 residues. V trimming: 0 bases; J trimming: 5 bases; junction bases outside the gene matches: 5. Germline lookup yields CDR1 DFQATT and CDR2 SNEGSKA (reference sequence). DNA for the CDR3: TGCAGTGCTAGAGATGGATACAGGGGGACTGAAGCTTTCTTT. It codes for CSARDGYRGTEAFF.

This clonotype showed up just a few times. The chain combines TRBV20-1 with TRBJ2-2, with 7 bases aligning to TRBD1. J gave up 0 bases and V 6 bases, and 4 bases lay outside the gene matches. The CDR3 extends over 14 amino acids. The germline V gene has CDR1 DFQATT and CDR2 SNEGSKA (reference sequence). CDR3 sequence: CSATGNANTGELFF. CDR3 in DNA: TGCAGTGCGACAGGGAACGCGAACACCGGGGAGCTGTTTTTT.

This clonotype was recorded at least ten times. J is TRBJ2-5 and V is TRBV28; 14 bases map to TRBD2. Germline assignment: CDR1 MDHEN and CDR2 SYDVKM. The CDR3 runs 17 residues. V lost 3 bases and J lost 2; bases outside the gene matches: 5. The chain's CDR3 is CASSLGLAGVSQETQYF. The CDR3 DNA reads TGTGCCAGCAGTTTGGGACTAGCGGGAGTGAGTCAAGAGACCCAGTACTTC.

This clonotype appeared many times. V is TRBV7-9 and J is TRBJ2-7; D ambiguous. The germline V gene encodes CDR1 SEHNR and CDR2 FQNEAQ (reference sequence). Deletions cut 1 base from V and 2 bases from J, with 9 bases between. The CDR3 is 14 residues long. CDR3 DNA: TGTGCCAGCAGCTTAGAGGGCGGCACCTACGAGCAGTACTTC. As protein: CASSLEGGTYEQYF.

This clonotype was recorded many times. The chain is built from TRBV27 and TRBJ1-6; D gene uncertain. In germline, CDR1 is MNHEY, CDR2 SMNVEV (reference sequence). This CDR3 is built from 16 residues. V was trimmed by 2 bases and J by 8 bases, leaving 16 bases between them. In nucleotides, the CDR3 is TGTGCCAGCAGTTTAGCCGGGATCAACACGGATTCACCCCTCCACTTT. It is translated as CASSLAGINTDSPLHF.

This clonotype was seen at least ten times. Written as DNA, the CDR3 is TGTGCCAGCAGTCCCTCGAAAACCAGGGTCGCGGGAGAAAAACTGTTTTTT. Amino acid sequence: CASSPSKTRVAGEKLFF. This sequence joins TRBV12-3 or TRBV12-4 and TRBJ1-4, with TRBD1 as a possible D gene (5 bases). The CDR3 has 17 amino acids. Trimming shortened V by 5 bases and J by 8 bases, and 24 bases separated the two germline ends.

The DNA of the CDR3 is TGCGCCAGCAGCCAAGGATTCCACGGGGAGGGTTCAGCTGAGACCCAGTACTTC. Translation: CASSQGFHGEGSAETQYF. The chain uses TRBV4-3 and TRBJ2-5; the match to TRBD2 covers 7 bases. This CDR3 contains 18 residues. V was pared by 1 base and J by 5 bases, with 16 bases of the junction left unmatched. Germline-derived CDR1 and CDR2 are LGHNA and YSLEER.

The sample holds a few counts of this clonotype. The chain is built from TRBV30 and TRBJ2-4; D gene ambiguous. CDR1 and CDR2 (germline): GTSNPN, SVGIG (reference sequence). Trimming took 0 bases from V and 0 from J, leaving 3 bases between them. The length of the CDR3 is 13 residues. The CDR3 sequence: CAWSVGAKNIQYF. CDR3 DNA sequence: TGTGCCTGGAGTGTGGGAGCCAAAAACATTCAGTACTTC.

The chain is built from TRBV4-2 and TRBJ2-7, with a tentative D call TRBD2 (6 bases). Germline values: CDR1 LGHNA, CDR2 YNFKEQ. Trimming cost V 0 bases and J 4 bases, with 13 bases left between them. The CDR3 is made up of 15 amino acids. In DNA form, the CDR3 reads TGTGCCAGCAGCCAAGAGGCGGACCGGGGGTACGAGCAGTACTTC. It encodes CASSQEADRGYEQYF.

This clonotype came up many times. The chain is built from TRBV12-5 and TRBJ1-1; D gene uncertain. This CDR3 has 16 amino acids. The germline gives CDR1 LGHNT, CDR2 FRNRAP. Trimming left V 0 bases short and J 0 bases short, with 11 bases between. The CDR3 DNA is TGTGCTAGTGGTTTGGTACTGAACAGATTGAACACTGAAGCTTTCTTT. This sequence encodes CASGLVLNRLNTEAFF.

V is TRBV24-1 and J is TRBJ1-4; 9 nucleotides match TRBD1. J gave up 8 bases and V 4 bases, and 10 bases lay outside the gene matches. Germline values: CDR1 KGHDR, CDR2 SFDVKD. The CDR3 extends over 16 amino acids. CDR3 loop: CATSENPGQGREKLFF. In DNA form, the CDR3 reads TGTGCCACCAGTGAAAATCCGGGACAGGGTCGGGAAAAACTGTTTTTT.

This clonotype was picked up a small number of times. The chain has TRBV7-9 and TRBJ2-2, with unresolved D. Germline lookup yields CDR1 SEHNR and CDR2 FQNEAQ (reference sequence). The CDR3 contains 12 residues. V dropped 5 bases and J dropped 3 bases, with 4 bases sitting between them. As DNA, the CDR3 is TGTGCCAGCAGCGGGGACACCGGGGAGCTGTTTTTT. Its protein product is CASSGDTGELFF.

This chain connects TRBV30 to TRBJ2-5; the match to TRBD1 covers 10 bases. Trimming at V came to 4 bases and at J to 5 bases, leaving 7 bases not matched to a gene. Per germline, CDR1 GTSNPN and CDR2 SVGIG (reference sequence). The CDR3 loop spans 14 amino acids. The CDR3 reads CAWTHPGQGETQYF. The DNA for the CDR3 is TGTGCCTGGACTCACCCGGGACAGGGGGAGACCCAGTACTTC.

This clonotype was counted only a few times. V gene TRBV11-2 combines with J gene TRBJ1-2; D not resolved. The germline gives CDR1 SGHAT, CDR2 FQNNGV. The ends were cut back, 4 bases at V and 8 bases at J, with 14 bases in the middle. The CDR3 is 13 amino acids. CDR3 protein: CASSSGSIRGYTF. The CDR3 DNA sequence: TGTGCCAGCAGCTCTGGCAGCATAAGAGGCTACACCTTC.